What follows are 18 T cell receptor beta chains derived from one specimen sequenced in a study of blood T cell repertoires in COVID-19 (TCRdb year 2020). Library method: the immunoSEQ multiplex PCR assay. TCRdb stores this immuneACCESS table with in-frame sequences only. Part of the clones is absent; in the studies checked, under half of the shortfall reflects unresolved V genes, and no reason is known for the rest. The sample records over 200,000 clones, around 86% of which are singletons. The leading ten clones occupy roughly 6% of the sample. The sequenced sample was peripheral blood. The source is a man aged 55 to 69 who had recovered from COVID-19.

This clone appeared a single time. The CDR3 sequence is CATSREREGPYEQYF. The CDR3 DNA is TGTGCCACCAGCAGAGAGCGGGAGGGCCCCTACGAGCAGTACTTC. The genes are TRBV15 and TRBJ2-7, with 9 bases lining up with TRBD2. Germline V gives CDR1 LNHNV, CDR2 YYDKDF (reference sequence). This CDR3 has 15 residues. V was clipped by 0 bases and J by 2 bases; unmatched bases: 2.

The rearrangement joins TRBV5-1 to TRBJ2-2; no clear D. The CDR3 extends over 14 amino acids. Germline loops: CDR1 SGHRS, CDR2 YFSETQ. Trimming removed 2 bases at V and 5 bases at J, with 10 bases between. The CDR3 nucleotides are TGCGCCAGCAGCTTCGGTGCACCTACCGGGGAGCTGTTTTTT. This encodes CASSFGAPTGELFF. Together with reference TRBV5-1 and TRBJ2-2, the CDR3 gives the full variable domain: KAGVTQTPRYLIKTRGQQVTLSCSPISGHRSVSWYQQTPGQGLQFLFEYFSETQRNKGNFPGRFSGRQFSNSRSEMNVSTLELGDSALYLCASSFGAPTGELFFGEGSRLTVL.

The rearrangement uses TRBV28 and TRBJ2-7; 7 bases agree with TRBD2. Germline values: CDR1 MDHEN, CDR2 SYDVKM. V was clipped by 5 bases and J by 0 bases; unmatched bases: 10. The CDR3 is 16 residues long. CDR3 protein: CASSVRGGRSSYEQYF. Written as DNA, the CDR3 is TGTGCCAGCAGTGTGAGGGGCGGGAGAAGCTCCTACGAGCAGTACTTC.

This clone was recorded a few times. The V call is TRBV6-5, the J call TRBJ2-2, with D tentatively TRBD1 (6 bases). The V end lost 6 bases, the J end lost 4 bases, and 15 bases lay between the germline ends. The CDR3 contains 15 residues. Germline V gives CDR1 MNHEY, CDR2 SVGAGI. The CDR3 DNA follows: TGTGCCAGCAGCCTCTCCCCGACAGGCACCGGGGAGCTGTTTTTT. As protein: CASSLSPTGTGELFF.

CDR3 loop: CASSTDSRETQYF. Here the CDR3 DNA reads TGTGCCAGTAGTACGGACTCGAGGGAGACCCAGTACTTC. This chain connects TRBV19 to TRBJ2-5, with a possible D match to TRBD2 (5 bases). The CDR3 has 13 amino acids. Germline V lookup: CDR1 LNHDA, CDR2 SQIVND (reference sequence). V was trimmed by 4 bases and J by 5 bases, leaving 11 bases between them.

This sequence joins TRBV7-2 and TRBJ2-3; 13 nucleotides line up with TRBD2. The CDR3 runs 16 residues. Germline V gene data show CDR1 as SGHTA and CDR2 as FQGNSA. With 6 bases clipped from V and 4 bases from J, the junction kept 7 bases outside the gene matches. CDR3 amino acids: CASSFGLAGAADTQYF. CDR3 in DNA: TGTGCCAGCAGTTTCGGACTAGCGGGAGCGGCAGATACGCAGTATTTT.

This chain joins TRBV7-2 and TRBJ2-3, with 8 nucleotides matching TRBD2. J was trimmed by 4 bases and V by 3 bases; bases with no gene match: 9. The CDR3 sequence is 16 residues long. Germline V gene data show CDR1 as SGHTA and CDR2 as FQGNSA. CDR3 DNA: TGTGCCAGCAGCTTGTATGCGGGAGGACCCGCAGATACGCAGTATTTT. This sequence encodes CASSLYAGGPADTQYF.

This rearrangement joins TRBV4-2 to TRBJ2-3; the D gene is possibly TRBD2 (5 bases). Trimming cost V 1 base and J 5 bases, with 13 bases left between them. The CDR3 consists of 15 residues. Per the germline V gene, CDR1 is LGHNA and CDR2 is YNFKEQ. The CDR3 loop reads CASSQGGLPQDTQYF. The CDR3 region has the DNA TGTGCCAGCAGCCAAGGCGGGCTCCCCCAAGATACGCAGTATTTT.

The gene calls are TRBV19 and TRBJ1-6, with 9 bases fitting TRBD1. There are 14 residues in the CDR3. Germline loops: CDR1 LNHDA, CDR2 SQIVND (reference sequence). The V and J ends lost 6 bases and 7 bases, in that order; junction bases with no gene match: 4. CDR3 in DNA: TGTGCCAGTAGACCACAGGGGGCGAATTCACCCCTCCACTTT. The encoded protein is CASRPQGANSPLHF.

This rearrangement joins TRBV6-6 to TRBJ2-1; TRBD1 agrees at 7 bases. The CDR3 runs to 16 residues. Germline-derived CDR1 and CDR2 are MNHNY and SVGAGI (reference sequence). Losses at the gene ends were 6 bases for V and 10 bases for J; bases not matched to a gene: 18. The CDR3 reads CASRLGQAAISGEQFF. CDR3 nucleotides: TGTGCCAGCAGGCTAGGACAGGCCGCCATCTCGGGGGAGCAGTTCTTC.

The chain joins TRBV7-9 to TRBJ2-1, with no clear D. Germline V CDR1 and CDR2: SEHNR, FQNEAQ (reference sequence). There are 11 residues in the CDR3. Trimming left V 1 base short and J 14 bases short, with 9 bases between. CDR3 nucleotides: TGTGCCAGCAGCTTAGTAACAGACAAGTTCTTC. Translating gives CASSLVTDKFF. Full variable domain (rest looked up from reference TRBV7-9 and TRBJ2-1): DTGVSQNPRHKITKRGQNVTFRCDPISEHNRLYWYRQTLGQGPEFLTYFQNEAQLEKSRLLSDRFSAERPKGSFSTLEIQRTEQGDSAMYLCASSLVTDKFFGPGTRLTVL.

J is TRBJ2-7 and V is TRBV6-5; D remains unclear. Between the trimmed V and J ends, which lost 2 bases and 2 bases, there was a span of 10 bases. The CDR3 covers 14 residues. Germline CDR1 reads MNHEY; CDR2 reads SVGAGI. The CDR3 sequence: CASSYSPGPYEQYF. The CDR3 DNA reads as TGTGCCAGCAGTTACAGTCCGGGTCCCTACGAGCAGTACTTC.

V gene TRBV6-5 combines with J gene TRBJ2-4; TRBD1 matches at 7 bases. The CDR3 is made up of 14 amino acids. CDR1 and CDR2 (germline): MNHEY, SVGAGI. Trimming cost V 7 bases and J 10 bases; bases outside gene matches: 13. The CDR3 here is CASITGDSRLIQYF. The CDR3 DNA follows: TGTGCCAGCATCACTGGGGACAGTCGACTAATTCAGTACTTC.

This clone is a singleton in its sample. The chain employs TRBV18 and TRBJ2-2, with a possible D match to TRBD1 (5 bases). V was pared by 1 base and J by 4 bases, with 7 bases between. The germline CDR1 and CDR2 sequences are KGHSH and LQKENI. The CDR3 consists of 14 residues. Here the CDR3 reads CASSPLRGTGELFF. The CDR3 nucleotides read TGTGCCAGCTCACCACTAAGGGGCACCGGGGAGCTGTTTTTT.

For the CDR3, the DNA is TGCAGCGTCCGACAGGGGAGCAATCAGCCCCAGCATTTT. This sequence encodes CSVRQGSNQPQHF. The genes are TRBV29-1 and TRBJ1-5, with 8 positions matching TRBD1. The V gene end was trimmed by 6 bases and the J gene end by 1 base; junction bases not matched to a gene: 2. The CDR3 runs to 13 residues. The germline gives CDR1 SQVTM, CDR2 ANQGSEA.

In DNA, the CDR3 is TGTGCCAGCAGCCCCGGGGGGTCGAGGGAGCAGTACTTC. It translates to CASSPGGSREQYF. The V call is TRBV7-3, the J call TRBJ2-7, with TRBD2 matching over 7 bases. The CDR3 has 13 amino acids. Trimming took 5 bases from V and 7 from J; bases not matched to a gene: 8. Germline CDR1 and CDR2: SGHTA and FQGTGA.

The chain joins TRBV6-5 to TRBJ2-7, with TRBD1 identical over 10 bases. The CDR3 length is 16 residues. The trim removed 0 bases at V and 5 bases at J, leaving 7 bases unmatched. Germline V gene lookup returns CDR1 MNHEY and CDR2 SVGAGI. The CDR3, as DNA: TGTGCCAGCAGTTACTCGGGGACAGGGGTAGGCAACGAGCAGTACTTC. Protein: CASSYSGTGVGNEQYF.

Concerning this clone itself: Other DNA sequences in this specimen translate into the identical CDR3. The chain combines TRBV6-5 with TRBJ1-3; D is possibly TRBD1 (5 bases). This CDR3 is built from 15 residues. Trimming cost V 2 bases and J 1 base, with 9 bases left between them. CDR1 and CDR2 (germline): MNHEY, SVGAGI. CDR3 residues: CASSYRGGSGNTIYF. CDR3 in DNA: TGTGCCAGCAGTTACCGGGGGGGATCTGGAAACACCATATATTTT.